Below, 27 T cell receptor beta chains from the same sample are listed, as sequenced in a study of T cell responses to AZD1222 COVID-19 vaccine. Data came from immunoSEQ multiplex PCR; TCRdb stores just in-frame clones and leaves some out. The top ten hold 4.8% of the sample, which has about 70,000 clones, 88% seen once. The starting material was peripheral blood, obtained 28 days after the second dose of the MenACWY control vaccine. These receptors were obtained from an adult who received the MenACWY meningococcal vaccine as a control.

The gene calls are TRBV5-1 and TRBJ1-1; a possible D gene is TRBD1 (6 bases). The CDR3 covers 14 residues. CDR1 is SGHRS and CDR2 is YFSETQ in the germline V gene. With 0 bases removed from V and 4 bases from J, the gap between germline ends came to 10 bases. CDR3 in amino acids: CASSLVQGFTEAFF. The CDR3 DNA follows: TGCGCCAGCAGCTTGGTACAGGGCTTCACTGAAGCTTTCTTT.

The gene calls are TRBV30 and TRBJ1-2, with D perhaps TRBD1 (6 bases). Germline-derived CDR1 and CDR2 are GTSNPN and SVGIG (reference sequence). The germline V and J ends were trimmed by 2 bases and 4 bases, with 11 bases remaining between them. The CDR3 is 13 amino acids. The CDR3 bases are TGTGCCTGGAGTCCCAGGGGCGGCTATGGCTACACCTTC. This codes for CAWSPRGGYGYTF. The entire variable domain, with the rest obtained from reference TRBV30 and TRBJ1-2, is as follows: SQTIHQWPATLVQPVGSPLSLECTVEGTSNPNLYWYRQAAGRGLQLLFYSVGIGQISSEVPQNLSASRPQDRQFILSSKKLLLSDSGFYLCAWSPRGGYGYTFGSGTRLTVV.

The chain carries TRBV28 and TRBJ1-4; the match to TRBD1 covers 9 bases. Germline values: CDR1 MDHEN, CDR2 SYDVKM. Trimming removed 11 bases from V and 8 bases from J; junction bases left unmatched: 12. The CDR3 spans 14 residues. This CDR3 reads CAGGGTGFSEKLFF. CDR3 in DNA: TGTGCCGGAGGAGGGACAGGGTTTTCGGAAAAACTGTTTTTT.

The chain has TRBV5-6 and TRBJ1-1; no clear D gene. CDR1 and CDR2 (germline): SGHDT, YYEEEE. The V end lost 4 bases, the J end lost 3 bases, and 7 bases lay between the germline ends. The CDR3 extends over 12 amino acids. The CDR3, as DNA: TGTGCCAGCAGCCGAGATCACACTGAAGCTTTCTTT. Translating gives CASSRDHTEAFF.

The rearrangement links TRBV6-1 to TRBJ2-5; D gene ambiguous. In germline, CDR1 is MNHNS, CDR2 SASEGT. The CDR3 extends over 15 amino acids. V lost 0 bases and J 3 bases, leaving 11 bases between the germline ends. The chain's CDR3 is CASSEAPVEKETQYF. The CDR3 DNA reads TGTGCCAGCAGTGAAGCCCCGGTGGAAAAAGAGACCCAGTACTTC.

The CDR3 DNA reads TGTGCCATCAGTGCGGGCGGGGGAACTAACTATGGCTACACCTTC. Residues: CAISAGGGTNYGYTF. V gene TRBV10-3 combines with J gene TRBJ1-2; weak D call: TRBD1 (5 bases). Trimming left V 4 bases short and J 0 bases short, with 12 bases between. Germline lookup yields CDR1 ENHRY and CDR2 SYGVKD. This CDR3 is built from 15 residues.

This clone has a handful of counts. The J gene is TRBJ2-7, the V gene TRBV6-5; possibly TRBD1 or TRBD2 for D (6 bases each). The CDR3 length is 12 residues. Germline CDR1 reads MNHEY; CDR2 reads SVGAGI. Between the trimmed V and J ends, which lost 6 bases and 4 bases, there was a span of 10 bases. The CDR3 DNA reads as TGTGCCAGCAGGGGGGGCCGTTACGAGCAGTACTTC. As protein: CASRGGRYEQYF.

The chain recombines TRBV11-2 with TRBJ1-1, with D tentatively TRBD1 (6 bases). Germline loops: CDR1 SGHAT, CDR2 FQNNGV. V was trimmed by 3 bases and J by 8 bases, leaving 7 bases between them. This CDR3 is 11 amino acids long. The CDR3 reads CASSLGGEAFF. For the CDR3, the DNA is TGTGCCAGCAGCTTGGGGGGCGAAGCTTTCTTT.

The V gene is TRBV5-5, the J gene TRBJ2-7; no clear D. This CDR3 is 14 amino acids long. CDR1 SGHKS and CDR2 YYEKEE come from the germline V gene (reference sequence). Trimming left V 4 bases short and J 3 bases short, with 14 bases between. The CDR3: CASSGTWSNYEQYF. The CDR3 nucleotides read TGTGCCAGCAGCGGTACGTGGAGCAACTACGAGCAGTACTTC.

The chain combines TRBV2 with TRBJ2-2; the match to TRBD1 covers 7 bases. From germline, CDR1 is SNHLY and CDR2 FYNNEI. J was trimmed by 0 bases and V by 5 bases; bases with no gene match: 6. The CDR3 extends over 16 amino acids. Here the CDR3 reads CASSRQGTANTGELFF. The CDR3 bases are TGTGCCAGCAGTAGACAAGGGACAGCGAACACCGGGGAGCTGTTTTTT.

This chain links TRBV30 with TRBJ1-4; D gene ambiguous. The germline V gene has CDR1 GTSNPN and CDR2 SVGIG (reference sequence). The CDR3 spans 15 residues. Trimming cost V 2 bases and J 2 bases, with 12 bases left between them. The chain's CDR3 is CAWSSFKGTNEKLFF. CDR3 coding DNA: TGTGCCTGGAGTTCCTTTAAGGGTACTAATGAAAAACTGTTTTTT.

The chain is built from TRBV19 and TRBJ1-6; D not certain. The germline V and J ends were trimmed by 11 bases and 5 bases, with 13 bases remaining between them. CDR1 and CDR2 from the germline V gene are LNHDA and SQIVND (reference sequence). There are 13 residues in the CDR3. This CDR3 is CASTGRNNSPLHF. The CDR3, as DNA: TGTGCCTCCACGGGCAGAAATAATTCACCCCTCCACTTT. Variable domain in full (rest from reference TRBV19 and TRBJ1-6): DGGITQSPKYLFRKEGQNVTLSCEQNLNHDAMYWYRQDPGQGLRLIYYSQIVNDFQKGDIAEGYSVSREKKESFPLTVTSAQKNPTAFYLCASTGRNNSPLHFGNGTRLTVT.

This clone showed up just once. V usage is TRBV7-9 and J usage is TRBJ2-3; 7 bases map to TRBD2. Trimming cost V 2 bases and J 5 bases; bases outside gene matches: 1. The germline CDR1 and CDR2 sequences are SEHNR and FQNEAQ (reference sequence). This CDR3 is 13 amino acids long. Here the CDR3 reads CASSLTSEDTQYF. For the CDR3, the DNA is TGTGCCAGCAGCTTAACTAGCGAAGATACGCAGTATTTT.

In this sample, this clone turned up once. The rearrangement joins TRBV5-4 to TRBJ2-1; a weak D match, TRBD2 (5 bases). CDR3 length: 15 residues. Germline V gene lookup returns CDR1 SGHNT and CDR2 YYREEE (reference sequence). The V end was cut by 4 bases, the J end by 7 bases, with 18 bases between. The CDR3 DNA sequence: TGTGCCAGCAGCAGTGCCGGGGATCGGGGAAATGAGCAGTTCTTC. This sequence encodes CASSSAGDRGNEQFF.

This chain links TRBV27 with TRBJ1-1, with 7 bases that match TRBD1. The CDR3 totals 15 residues. The germline V gene encodes CDR1 MNHEY and CDR2 SMNVEV (reference sequence). The V and J ends lost 3 bases and 7 bases, in that order; junction bases with no gene match: 11. This CDR3 reads CASSFAPGQPHEAFF. CDR3 sequence (DNA): TGTGCCAGCAGTTTCGCCCCGGGACAGCCCCATGAAGCTTTCTTT.

The V gene is TRBV3-1 (or the pseudogene TRBV3-2), the J gene TRBJ2-7, with a possible D match to TRBD2 (7 bases). Trimming shortened V by 0 bases and J by 6 bases, and 12 bases separated the two germline ends. This CDR3 spans 14 amino acids. Germline CDR1 is LGHDT and CDR2 is YNNKEL (reference sequence). Written as DNA, the CDR3 is TGTGCCAGCAGCCAAGATGGCGGGGGCCGCGAGCAGTACTTC. Translation gives CASSQDGGGREQYF.

The rearrangement uses TRBV7-9 and TRBJ2-3; 7 bases line up with TRBD1. V trimming: 5 bases; J trimming: 2 bases; junction bases outside the gene matches: 10. The CDR3 consists of 16 residues. Germline CDR1 reads SEHNR; CDR2 reads FQNEAQ (reference sequence). The CDR3 sequence is CASSPSTGDLTDTQYF. The DNA of the CDR3 is TGTGCCAGCAGCCCATCCACAGGGGATCTCACAGATACGCAGTATTTT.

V and J are TRBV7-9 and TRBJ1-1; a possible D gene is TRBD1 (5 bases). Trimming left V 4 bases short and J 1 base short, with 13 bases between. The CDR3 is 15 amino acids. The germline V gene encodes CDR1 SEHNR and CDR2 FQNEAQ (reference sequence). Here the CDR3 reads CASSSPFTGNTEAFF. The CDR3 region has the DNA TGTGCCAGCAGCTCCCCCTTTACAGGGAACACTGAAGCTTTCTTT.

V gene TRBV5-1 combines with J gene TRBJ1-6; D not certain. The CDR3 is 13 residues long. Trimming shortened V by 0 bases and J by 9 bases, and 7 bases separated the two germline ends. Germline CDR1 is SGHRS and CDR2 is YFSETQ. The CDR3 DNA reads as TGCGCCAGCAGCTTGGCCGCAGGTTCACCCCTCCACTTT. Encoded protein: CASSLAAGSPLHF. The full variable domain, rest sourced from reference TRBV5-1 and TRBJ1-6, is KAGVTQTPRYLIKTRGQQVTLSCSPISGHRSVSWYQQTPGQGLQFLFEYFSETQRNKGNFPGRFSGRQFSNSRSEMNVSTLELGDSALYLCASSLAAGSPLHFGNGTRLTVT.

DNA for the CDR3: TGTGCCAGCAGTCCGGACAGGCCGAGCTCCTATAATTCACCCCTCCACTTT. Translated: CASSPDRPSSYNSPLHF. The rearrangement links TRBV7-2 to TRBJ1-6, with 7 bases matching TRBD1. CDR3 size: 17 residues. Germline CDR1 is SGHTA and CDR2 is FQGNSA. V shed 6 bases, J shed 0 bases, and the junction held 8 bases outside the gene matches.

The V gene is TRBV14, the J gene TRBJ2-1; 10 bases fit TRBD2. This CDR3 is 16 amino acids long. Germline V gives CDR1 SGHDN, CDR2 FVKESK. Germline trimming cut 2 bases from V and 10 bases from J; bases unmatched to any gene: 11. The CDR3 DNA follows: TGTGCCAGCAGCCAACCCCGGACTAGCGGCCGGGGCGAGCAGTTCTTC. This gives the protein CASSQPRTSGRGEQFF.

V usage is TRBV5-1 and J usage is TRBJ2-7; D remains ambiguous. The V gene's germline CDR1 is SGHRS and CDR2 YFSETQ. V dropped 1 base and J dropped 6 bases, with 8 bases sitting between them. This CDR3 contains 12 residues. CDR3 in DNA: TGCGCCAGCAGCTTGCAGCCGGCCGAGCAGTACTTC. The encoded protein is CASSLQPAEQYF. The variable domain in full, with the rest retrieved from reference TRBV5-1 and TRBJ2-7, is KAGVTQTPRYLIKTRGQQVTLSCSPISGHRSVSWYQQTPGQGLQFLFEYFSETQRNKGNFPGRFSGRQFSNSRSEMNVSTLELGDSALYLCASSLQPAEQYFGPGTRLTVT.

CDR3 DNA sequence: TGCAGCGTTCGCCGGGAGGATACGCAGTATTTT. It codes for CSVRREDTQYF. This chain uses TRBV29-1 with TRBJ2-3; a weak D match, TRBD2 (6 bases). The V gene's germline CDR1 is SQVTM and CDR2 ANQGSEA. The CDR3 is 11 amino acids. Between the trimmed V and J ends, which lost 5 bases and 6 bases, there was a span of 9 bases.

The V and J genes are TRBV1 and TRBJ2-4; the table assigns TRBD1, which was not confirmed against the DNA. TRBV1 represents a pseudogene. The CDR3 length is 16 residues. The CDR3 DNA reads as TGCACCAGCAGCCAAGGACAGCCACTAGCCAAAAACATTCAGTACTTC. It translates to CTSSQGQPLAKNIQYF.

The V and J genes are TRBV20-1 and TRBJ2-5; D is unclear. CDR1 and CDR2 from the germline V gene are DFQATT and SNEGSKA (reference sequence). The V end was cut by 5 bases, the J end by 4 bases, with 8 bases between. The CDR3 has 11 amino acids. In DNA, the CDR3 is TGCAGTGCTCCGACTGTAGAGACCCAGTACTTC. Amino acid sequence: CSAPTVETQYF.

V is TRBV7-9 and J is TRBJ2-2; 9 bases fit TRBD1. Germline CDR1 SEHNR, CDR2 FQNEAQ (reference sequence). The ends lost 3 bases at V and 4 bases at J; junction bases unmatched: 3. This CDR3 region has 15 residues. The CDR3: CASSFRTGVTGELFF. Written as DNA, the CDR3 is TGTGCCAGCAGCTTCAGGACAGGGGTCACCGGGGAGCTGTTTTTT.

The chain links TRBV5-1 to TRBJ1-1, with 8 bases fitting TRBD1. This CDR3 has 15 residues. V was clipped by 6 bases and J by 0 bases; unmatched bases: 7. CDR1 is SGHRS and CDR2 is YFSETQ in the germline V gene. The CDR3, as DNA: TGCGCCAGCAAACTTAGGACAGGGCTGAACACTGAAGCTTTCTTT. Protein sequence: CASKLRTGLNTEAFF.